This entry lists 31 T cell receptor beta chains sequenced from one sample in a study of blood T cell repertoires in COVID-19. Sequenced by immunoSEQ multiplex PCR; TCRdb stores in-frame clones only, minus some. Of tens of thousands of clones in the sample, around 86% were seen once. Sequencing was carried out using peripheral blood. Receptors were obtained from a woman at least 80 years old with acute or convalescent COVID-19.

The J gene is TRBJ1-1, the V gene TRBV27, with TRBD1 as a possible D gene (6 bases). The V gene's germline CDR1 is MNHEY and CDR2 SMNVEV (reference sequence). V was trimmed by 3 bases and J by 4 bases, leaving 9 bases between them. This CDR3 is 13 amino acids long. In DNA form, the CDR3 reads TGTGCCAGCAGTTTGTACAGGGCCACTGAAGCTTTCTTT. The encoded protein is CASSLYRATEAFF.

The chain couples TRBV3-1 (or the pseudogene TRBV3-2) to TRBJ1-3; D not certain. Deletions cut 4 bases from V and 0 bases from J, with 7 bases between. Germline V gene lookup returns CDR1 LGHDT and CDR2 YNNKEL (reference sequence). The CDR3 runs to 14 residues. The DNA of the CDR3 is TGTGCCAGCAGCCTACTCGGCTCTGGAAACACCATATATTTT. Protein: CASSLLGSGNTIYF.

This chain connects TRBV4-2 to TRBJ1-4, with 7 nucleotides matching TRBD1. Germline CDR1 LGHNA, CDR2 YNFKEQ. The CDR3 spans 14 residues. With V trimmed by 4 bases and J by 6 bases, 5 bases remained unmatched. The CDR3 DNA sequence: TGTGCCAGCAGCCTGGGACAGAGGGATGAAAAACTGTTTTTT. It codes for CASSLGQRDEKLFF.

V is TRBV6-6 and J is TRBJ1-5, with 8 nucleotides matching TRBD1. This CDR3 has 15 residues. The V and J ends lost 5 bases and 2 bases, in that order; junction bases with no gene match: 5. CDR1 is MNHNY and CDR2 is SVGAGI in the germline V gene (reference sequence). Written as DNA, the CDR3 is TGTGCCAGCAGTCGACAGGGGTTGGGCAATCAGCCCCAGCATTTT. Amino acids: CASSRQGLGNQPQHF.

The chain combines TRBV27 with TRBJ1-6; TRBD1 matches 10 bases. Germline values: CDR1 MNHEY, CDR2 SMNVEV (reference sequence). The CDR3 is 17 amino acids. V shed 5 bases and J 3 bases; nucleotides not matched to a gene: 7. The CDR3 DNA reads TGTGCCAGCAGTGTGACAGGGGGCCGCATCTATAATTCACCCCTCCACTTT. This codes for CASSVTGGRIYNSPLHF.

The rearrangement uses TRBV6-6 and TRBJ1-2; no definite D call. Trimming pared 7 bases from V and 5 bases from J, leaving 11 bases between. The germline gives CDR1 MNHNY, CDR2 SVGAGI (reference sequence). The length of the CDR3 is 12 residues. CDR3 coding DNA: TGTGCCAGCAAGGCAGAACTATATGGCTACACCTTC. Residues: CASKAELYGYTF.

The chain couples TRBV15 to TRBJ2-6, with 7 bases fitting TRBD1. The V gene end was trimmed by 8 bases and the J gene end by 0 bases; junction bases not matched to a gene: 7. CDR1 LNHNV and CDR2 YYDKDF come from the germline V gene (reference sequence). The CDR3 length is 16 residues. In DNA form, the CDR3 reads TGTGCCACCCGGGACAGTCTTTACTCTGGGGCCAACGTCCTGACTTTC. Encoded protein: CATRDSLYSGANVLTF.

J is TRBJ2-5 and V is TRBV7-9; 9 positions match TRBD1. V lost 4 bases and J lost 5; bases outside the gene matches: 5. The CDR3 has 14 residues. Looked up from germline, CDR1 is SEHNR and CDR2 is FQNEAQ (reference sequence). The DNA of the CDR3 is TGTGCCAGCAGCTCGGACAGGGGAGGGGAGACCCAGTACTTC. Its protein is CASSSDRGGETQYF.

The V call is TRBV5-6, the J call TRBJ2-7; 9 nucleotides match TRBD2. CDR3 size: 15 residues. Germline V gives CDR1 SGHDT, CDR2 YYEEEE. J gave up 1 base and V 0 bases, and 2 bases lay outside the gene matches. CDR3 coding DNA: TGTGCCAGCAGCTTGGTTAGCGGGGGATCCTACGAGCAGTACTTC. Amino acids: CASSLVSGGSYEQYF.

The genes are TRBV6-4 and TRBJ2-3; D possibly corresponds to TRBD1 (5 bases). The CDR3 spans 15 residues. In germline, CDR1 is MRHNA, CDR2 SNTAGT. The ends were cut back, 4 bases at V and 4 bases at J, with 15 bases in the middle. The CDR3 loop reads CASSVERGGPDTQYF. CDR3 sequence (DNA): TGTGCCAGCAGTGTTGAAAGGGGTGGGCCAGATACGCAGTATTTT.

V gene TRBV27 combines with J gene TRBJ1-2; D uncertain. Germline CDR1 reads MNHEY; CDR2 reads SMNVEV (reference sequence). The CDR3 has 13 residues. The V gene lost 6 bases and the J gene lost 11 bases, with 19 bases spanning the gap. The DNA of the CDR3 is TGTGCCAGCAGATTCTCATCCCAGACGGGATACACCTTC. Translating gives CASRFSSQTGYTF.

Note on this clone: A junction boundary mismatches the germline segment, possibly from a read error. CDR3 sequence reads: CASSLAGRGNEQFF. In nucleotides, the CDR3 is TGTGCCAGCAGCCTAGCGGGAAGGGGCAATGAGCAGTTCTTC. V gene TRBV7-9 combines with J gene TRBJ2-1; 9 bases agree with TRBD2. Germline CDR1 and CDR2: SEHNR and FQNEAQ (reference sequence). This CDR3 has 14 residues.

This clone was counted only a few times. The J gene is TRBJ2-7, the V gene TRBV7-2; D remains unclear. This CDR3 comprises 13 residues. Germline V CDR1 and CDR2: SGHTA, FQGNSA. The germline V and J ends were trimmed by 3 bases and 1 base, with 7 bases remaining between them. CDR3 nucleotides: TGTGCCAGCAGCTTCCCCAGTTCCTACGAGCAGTACTTC. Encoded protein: CASSFPSSYEQYF. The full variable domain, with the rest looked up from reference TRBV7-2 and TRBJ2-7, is GAGVSQSPSNKVTEKGKDVELRCDPISGHTALYWYRQSLGQGLEFLIYFQGNSAPDKSGLPSDRFSAERTGGSVSTLTIQRTQQEDSAVYLCASSFPSSYEQYFGPGTRLTVT.

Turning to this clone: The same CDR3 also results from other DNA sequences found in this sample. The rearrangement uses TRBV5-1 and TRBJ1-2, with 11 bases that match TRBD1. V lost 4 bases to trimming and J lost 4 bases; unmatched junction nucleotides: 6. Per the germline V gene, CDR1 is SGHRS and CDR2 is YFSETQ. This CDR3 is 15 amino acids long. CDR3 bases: TGCGCCAGCAGCCTTGGGACAGGGGGAGCCTATGGCTACACCTTC. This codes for CASSLGTGGAYGYTF.

The CDR3 DNA follows: TGTGCCAGCAGCCTGGCAGGGCCAACGGAGGGCTACACCTTC. This codes for CASSLAGPTEGYTF. This sequence joins TRBV28 and TRBJ1-2; TRBD1 might be the D (5 bases). With 6 bases removed from V and 8 bases from J, the gap between germline ends came to 19 bases. The CDR3 extends over 14 amino acids. From germline, CDR1 is MDHEN and CDR2 SYDVKM.

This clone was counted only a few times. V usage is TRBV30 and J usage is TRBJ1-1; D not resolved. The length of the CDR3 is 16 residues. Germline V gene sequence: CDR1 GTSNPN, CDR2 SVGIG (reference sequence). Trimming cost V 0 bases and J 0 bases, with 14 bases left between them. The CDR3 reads CAWSVRRGSLNTEAFF. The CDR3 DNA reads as TGTGCCTGGAGTGTACGGAGAGGAAGTTTGAACACTGAAGCTTTCTTT.

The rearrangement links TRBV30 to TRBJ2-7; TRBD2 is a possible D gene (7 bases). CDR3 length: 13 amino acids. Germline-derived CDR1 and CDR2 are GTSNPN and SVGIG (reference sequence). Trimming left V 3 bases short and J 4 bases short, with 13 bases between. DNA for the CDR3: TGTGCCTGGAGACGGGGGGCAGGTTACGAGCAGTACTTC. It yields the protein CAWRRGAGYEQYF.

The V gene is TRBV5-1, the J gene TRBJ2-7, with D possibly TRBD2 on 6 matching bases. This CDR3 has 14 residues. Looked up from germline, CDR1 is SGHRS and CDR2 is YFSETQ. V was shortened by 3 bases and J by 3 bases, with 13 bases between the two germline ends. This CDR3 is CASSSVAVDYEQYF. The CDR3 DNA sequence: TGCGCCAGCAGCTCCGTAGCGGTAGACTACGAGCAGTACTTC.

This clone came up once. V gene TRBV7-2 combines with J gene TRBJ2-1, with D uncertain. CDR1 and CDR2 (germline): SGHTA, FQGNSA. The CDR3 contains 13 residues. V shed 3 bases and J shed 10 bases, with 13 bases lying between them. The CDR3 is CASSLQIDGEQFF. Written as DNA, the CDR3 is TGTGCCAGCAGCTTGCAGATTGACGGGGAGCAGTTCTTC.

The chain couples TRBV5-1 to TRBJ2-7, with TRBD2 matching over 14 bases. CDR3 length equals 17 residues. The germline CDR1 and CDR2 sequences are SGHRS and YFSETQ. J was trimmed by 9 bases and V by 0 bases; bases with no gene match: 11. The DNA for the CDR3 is TGCGCCAGCAGCTTGGCCGGGACTAGCGGGAGCGGTGGAGGGCAGTACTTC. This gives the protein CASSLAGTSGSGGGQYF.

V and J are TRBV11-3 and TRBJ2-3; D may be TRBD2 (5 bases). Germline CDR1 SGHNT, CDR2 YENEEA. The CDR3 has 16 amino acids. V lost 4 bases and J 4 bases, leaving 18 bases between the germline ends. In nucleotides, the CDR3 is TGTGCCAGCAGCTCTCCGGTGACGGGGATCTCAGATACGCAGTATTTT. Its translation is CASSSPVTGISDTQYF.

The CDR3 DNA follows: TGTGCCATCAGTGAGTTCATCCAGGTGAACACTGAAGCTTTCTTT. Its translation: CAISEFIQVNTEAFF. V usage is TRBV10-3 and J usage is TRBJ1-1, with no clear D. The V and J ends lost 1 base and 0 bases respectively, with 9 bases between them. This CDR3 is built from 15 residues. Germline CDR1 is ENHRY and CDR2 is SYGVKD.

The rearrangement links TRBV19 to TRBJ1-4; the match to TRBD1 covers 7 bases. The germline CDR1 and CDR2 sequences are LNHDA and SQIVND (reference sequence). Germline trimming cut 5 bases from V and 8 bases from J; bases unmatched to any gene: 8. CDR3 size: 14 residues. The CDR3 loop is CASSAGGGQEKLFF. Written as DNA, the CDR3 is TGTGCCAGTAGTGCCGGGGGGGGACAGGAAAAACTGTTTTTT.

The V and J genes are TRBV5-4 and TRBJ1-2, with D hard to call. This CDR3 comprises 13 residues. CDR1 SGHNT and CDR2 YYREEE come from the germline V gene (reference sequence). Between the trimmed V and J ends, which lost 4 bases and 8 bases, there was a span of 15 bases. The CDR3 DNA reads TGTGCCAGCAGCCGGGCGGGGATACAGGGCTACACCTTC. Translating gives CASSRAGIQGYTF.

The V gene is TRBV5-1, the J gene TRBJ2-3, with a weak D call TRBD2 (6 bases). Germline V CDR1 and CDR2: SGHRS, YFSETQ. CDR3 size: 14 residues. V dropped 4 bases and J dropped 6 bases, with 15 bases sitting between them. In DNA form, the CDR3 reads TGCGCCAGCAGCGCGGGGCCTGCCGCGGATACGCAGTATTTT. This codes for CASSAGPAADTQYF.

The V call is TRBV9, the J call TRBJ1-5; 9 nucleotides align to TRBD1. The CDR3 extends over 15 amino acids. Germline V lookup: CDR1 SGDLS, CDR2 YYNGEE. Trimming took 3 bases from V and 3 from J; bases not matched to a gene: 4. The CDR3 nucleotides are TGTGCCAGCAGCGCCGACAGGGGGGACAATCAGCCCCAGCATTTT. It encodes CASSADRGDNQPQHF.

In nucleotides, the CDR3 is TGTGCCAGCAGGCGACAGGGAAACTATGGCTACACCTTC. Translation: CASRRQGNYGYTF. V gene TRBV5-4 combines with J gene TRBJ1-2, with 7 bases that match TRBD1. In germline, CDR1 is SGHNT, CDR2 YYREEE (reference sequence). There are 13 residues in the CDR3. V was clipped by 5 bases and J by 2 bases; unmatched bases: 3.

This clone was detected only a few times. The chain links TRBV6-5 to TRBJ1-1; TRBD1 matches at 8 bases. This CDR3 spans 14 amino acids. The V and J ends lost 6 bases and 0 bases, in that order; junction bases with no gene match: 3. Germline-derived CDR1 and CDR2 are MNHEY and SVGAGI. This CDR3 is CASRGDRMNTEAFF. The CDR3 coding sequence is TGTGCCAGCAGGGGGGACAGGATGAACACTGAAGCTTTCTTT.

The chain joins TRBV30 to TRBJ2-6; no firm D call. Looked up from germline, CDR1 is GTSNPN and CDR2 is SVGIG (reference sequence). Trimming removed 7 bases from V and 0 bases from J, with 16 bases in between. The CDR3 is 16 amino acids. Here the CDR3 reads CAFSGDNNSGANVLTF. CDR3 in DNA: TGTGCCTTCTCCGGTGACAACAACTCTGGGGCCAACGTCCTGACTTTC.

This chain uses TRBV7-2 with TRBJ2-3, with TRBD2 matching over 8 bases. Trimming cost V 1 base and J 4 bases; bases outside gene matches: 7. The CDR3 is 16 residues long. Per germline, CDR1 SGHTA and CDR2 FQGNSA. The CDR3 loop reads CASSLVSGSPADTQYF. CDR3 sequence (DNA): TGTGCCAGCAGCTTAGTGAGCGGGAGTCCGGCAGATACGCAGTATTTT. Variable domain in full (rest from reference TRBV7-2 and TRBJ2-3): GAGVSQSPSNKVTEKGKDVELRCDPISGHTALYWYRQSLGQGLEFLIYFQGNSAPDKSGLPSDRFSAERTGGSVSTLTIQRTQQEDSAVYLCASSLVSGSPADTQYFGPGTRLTVL.

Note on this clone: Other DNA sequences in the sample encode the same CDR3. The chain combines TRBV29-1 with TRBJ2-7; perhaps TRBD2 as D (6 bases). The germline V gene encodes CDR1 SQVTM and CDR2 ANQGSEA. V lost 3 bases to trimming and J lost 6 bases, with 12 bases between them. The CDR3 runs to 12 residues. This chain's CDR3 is CSVERGGGEQYF. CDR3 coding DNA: TGCAGCGTTGAGCGTGGGGGAGGCGAGCAGTACTTC.